Included here is one TCR beta chain sequence, with context. Antigen unknown. The data are from a study of identical twins. Findings of the study overall: Out-of-frame beta sequences exhibited a weaker degree of excess twin sharing. Modelling underestimated the level of out-of-frame TCR alpha sharing observed in monozygotic twins. Analyses of zero insertions could, in part, be confounded by invariant MAIT and iNKT cells.

MiXCR was run by TCRdb on the 5' RACE reads, yielding one entry per CDR3 protein. This sample yields hundreds of thousands of distinct CDR3 sequences, of which more than 9% are seen a single time; around 7.8% belongs to the top ten. These data were also reused for a study on yellow fever vaccine responses in identical twins.

The source material was CD8+ T cells sorted from blood. This clonotype was sampled from a woman under 30 in good health.

The DNA of the CDR3 is TGTGCCAGTAGTAAGGGCGGGGGGGGAGCTTTCTTT. The encoded protein is CASSKGGGGAFF. V gene TRBV19 combines with J gene TRBJ1-1; D might be TRBD1 (5 bases). V lost 4 bases, J lost 10 bases, and 13 bases lay in between. Germline values: CDR1 LNHDA, CDR2 SQIVND (reference sequence). This CDR3 comprises 12 residues.